The 22 T cell receptor beta chains below come from one sample, sequenced in a study of PD-L1 blockade in urothelial cancer. TCRdb keeps only in-frame clones here, not all; method: immunoSEQ multiplex PCR. Of about 42,000 clones listed, around 84% were seen once; the top ten hold 2.5% to 3%. The sequencing here drew on PBMCs, taken around atezolizumab (anti-PD-L1) treatment. All receptors come from a man aged 65-85 years with urothelial cancer.

The J gene is TRBJ2-7, the V gene TRBV5-4; D possibly corresponds to TRBD1 (5 bases). The V and J ends lost 2 bases and 2 bases respectively, with 14 bases between them. Germline CDR1 reads SGHNT; CDR2 reads YYREEE (reference sequence). CDR3 length equals 15 residues. The DNA for the CDR3 is TGTGCCAGCAGCTTTCTACCGGACAACCCCTACGAGCAGTACTTC. Its translation is CASSFLPDNPYEQYF.

This clone was seen just once. The V and J genes are TRBV6-5 and TRBJ2-7; D is perhaps TRBD2 (5 bases). The germline CDR1 and CDR2 sequences are MNHEY and SVGAGI. CDR3 size: 12 residues. V was shortened by 4 bases and J by 5 bases, with 9 bases between the two germline ends. This CDR3 is CASSFRGNEQYF. CDR3 nucleotides: TGTGCCAGCAGTTTTAGAGGGAACGAGCAGTACTTC.

The genes are TRBV7-9 and TRBJ1-1; no firm D call. This CDR3 has 13 amino acids. V was clipped by 1 base and J by 1 base, with 4 bases between them. The V gene's germline CDR1 is SEHNR and CDR2 FQNEAQ (reference sequence). The CDR3 DNA reads as TGTGCCAGCAGCTTAGACAGGAACACTGAAGCTTTCTTT. This encodes CASSLDRNTEAFF.

The chain joins TRBV7-8 to TRBJ2-5; 14 positions agree with TRBD2. CDR1 and CDR2 (germline): SGHVS, FQNEAQ. V lost 5 bases and J lost 4; bases outside the gene matches: 9. This CDR3 has 17 amino acids. The CDR3 DNA follows: TGTGCCAGCAGCCCCGGGACTAGCGGGGGCCTCGGAGAGACCCAGTACTTC. Its protein is CASSPGTSGGLGETQYF.

This clone was seen once. The genes are TRBV21-1 and TRBJ2-7; the D segment call TRBD2 is taken from the table without a DNA check. TRBV21-1 is listed as a pseudogene. There are 15 residues in the CDR3. The CDR3 DNA reads as TGTGCCAGCAGCAGAGGACTAGCGGGGGCCTACGAGCAGTACTTC. Translation gives CASSRGLAGAYEQYF.

This rearrangement joins TRBV2 to TRBJ1-5; 8 nucleotides align to TRBD1. The CDR3 runs to 15 residues. Germline V CDR1 and CDR2: SNHLY, FYNNEI. V trimming: 5 bases; J trimming: 6 bases; junction bases outside the gene matches: 9. The CDR3 here is CASSFTGQGRQPQHF. The CDR3 DNA follows: TGTGCCAGCAGTTTTACAGGACAGGGACGTCAGCCCCAGCATTTT.

The genes are TRBV7-3 and TRBJ2-1; D is perhaps TRBD2 (6 bases). Germline-derived CDR1 and CDR2 are SGHTA and FQGTGA. This CDR3 is 15 amino acids long. V dropped 4 bases and J dropped 5 bases, with 15 bases sitting between them. CDR3 sequence reads: CASSSSNAGHNEQFF. Here the CDR3 DNA reads TGTGCCAGCAGCTCCTCAAACGCGGGACACAATGAGCAGTTCTTC.

The J gene is TRBJ2-7, the V gene TRBV6-6; 11 bases line up with TRBD2. Trimming at V came to 6 bases and at J to 1 base, leaving 8 bases not matched to a gene. Looked up from germline, CDR1 is MNHNY and CDR2 is SVGAGI (reference sequence). This CDR3 is 16 amino acids long. The CDR3 region is CASSQRGLAESYEQYF. CDR3 sequence (DNA): TGTGCCAGCAGCCAGAGGGGACTAGCGGAATCCTACGAGCAGTACTTC.

This chain links TRBV15 with TRBJ2-1; tentative D call: TRBD1 (5 bases). From germline, CDR1 is LNHNV and CDR2 YYDKDF (reference sequence). Trimming took 3 bases from V and 7 from J, leaving 13 bases between them. CDR3 size: 14 residues. The chain's CDR3 is CATSRDTTVNEQFF. Written as DNA, the CDR3 is TGTGCCACCAGCAGGGACACCACTGTGAATGAGCAGTTCTTC.

Details on this clone: One end of the junction fails to match germline, which may point to a read error. The V gene is TRBV11-2, the J gene TRBJ2-5; 9 bases are a match to TRBD1. The CDR3 contains 11 residues. Germline loops: CDR1 SGHAT, CDR2 FQNNGV. The CDR3 here is CASSFGTGRDF. In nucleotides, the CDR3 is TGTGCCAGCAGCTTCGGGACAGGGAGGGACTTC.

The rearrangement uses TRBV5-1 and TRBJ2-7; a possible D gene is TRBD1 (6 bases). Germline CDR1 is SGHRS and CDR2 is YFSETQ. V lost 2 bases, J lost 1 base, and 13 bases lay in between. The CDR3 consists of 15 residues. CDR3 DNA: TGCGCCAGCAGCTTCTACCCCGGACAGTCCTACGAGCAGTACTTC. Amino acids: CASSFYPGQSYEQYF.

The J gene is TRBJ2-3, the V gene TRBV5-4; D call uncertain. CDR3 length equals 14 residues. Germline values: CDR1 SGHNT, CDR2 YYREEE (reference sequence). Trimming stripped 1 base from V and 5 bases from J, with 11 bases between. The CDR3: CASSLRAPGDTQYF. Here the CDR3 DNA reads TGTGCCAGCAGCTTGCGAGCCCCCGGAGATACGCAGTATTTT.

This clone was observed a single time. The chain links TRBV6-1 to TRBJ1-1, with no clear D. V lost 7 bases to trimming and J lost 0 bases, with 12 bases between them. This CDR3 contains 14 residues. In germline, CDR1 is MNHNS, CDR2 SASEGT. CDR3 sequence (DNA): TGTGCCAGCACCAAGGGAGCGGTGAACACTGAAGCTTTCTTT. Amino acid sequence: CASTKGAVNTEAFF.

V usage is TRBV7-8 and J usage is TRBJ1-3, with 7 bases identical to TRBD1. The V gene's germline CDR1 is SGHVS and CDR2 FQNEAQ. With V trimmed by 1 base and J by 0 bases, 9 bases remained unmatched. This CDR3 region has 18 residues. CDR3 sequence reads: CASSLGKGQTLSGNTIYF. CDR3 nucleotide sequence: TGTGCCAGCAGCTTAGGGAAGGGACAGACCCTCTCTGGAAACACCATATATTTT.

The chain links TRBV4-3 to TRBJ1-5; D unclear. The CDR3 totals 13 residues. Trimming shortened V by 0 bases and J by 7 bases, and 7 bases separated the two germline ends. The germline gives CDR1 LGHNA, CDR2 YSLEER. In nucleotides, the CDR3 is TGCGCCAGCAGCCAAGACCTCCGGCAGCCCCAGCATTTT. This translates into CASSQDLRQPQHF.

V usage is TRBV6-5 and J usage is TRBJ2-5, with TRBD1 as a possible D gene (6 bases). Germline-derived CDR1 and CDR2 are MNHEY and SVGAGI. Trimming removed 11 bases from V and 4 bases from J, with 14 bases in between. The CDR3 totals 12 residues. CDR3 DNA sequence: TGTGCCTCAGGGTGGGGGCGAGAGACCCAGTACTTC. This sequence encodes CASGWGRETQYF.

This clone was seen a handful of times. This rearrangement joins TRBV28 to TRBJ1-2, with 8 positions matching TRBD1. The germline V gene encodes CDR1 MDHEN and CDR2 SYDVKM. CDR3 length: 14 amino acids. V lost 6 bases and J lost 4; bases outside the gene matches: 7. The CDR3 loop reads CASSEQGEAYGYTF. Here the CDR3 DNA reads TGTGCCAGCAGCGAACAGGGGGAAGCCTATGGCTACACCTTC.

The rearrangement joins TRBV7-3 to TRBJ2-5; no clear D gene. The CDR3 extends over 15 amino acids. The V gene's germline CDR1 is SGHTA and CDR2 FQGTGA. Between the trimmed V and J ends, which lost 5 bases and 5 bases, there was a span of 18 bases. The CDR3 reads CASSPRSSGYETQYF. CDR3 DNA: TGTGCCAGCAGCCCGAGGTCGTCCGGATACGAGACCCAGTACTTC.

The CDR3 coding sequence is TGTGCCAGCAGTGTGGGGACTGTAGCTAACTATGGCTACACCTTC. This translates into CASSVGTVANYGYTF. This chain joins TRBV2 and TRBJ1-2; D might be TRBD1 (5 bases). The CDR3 loop spans 15 amino acids. From germline, CDR1 is SNHLY and CDR2 FYNNEI. The V end lost 4 bases, the J end lost 0 bases, and 12 bases lay between the germline ends.

This clone has only a few counts. The rearrangement uses TRBV19 and TRBJ2-7, with D possibly being TRBD2 (5 bases). Looked up from germline, CDR1 is LNHDA and CDR2 is SQIVND (reference sequence). V was clipped by 4 bases and J by 5 bases, with 12 bases between them. The CDR3 totals 13 residues. CDR3 sequence (DNA): TGTGCCAGTAGTACCCAAGTCGGGGACGAGCAGTACTTC. Amino acids: CASSTQVGDEQYF.

The chain recombines TRBV15 with TRBJ2-1; D possibly corresponds to TRBD1 (5 bases). Trimming pared 5 bases from V and 6 bases from J, leaving 11 bases between. This CDR3 has 13 amino acids. CDR1 and CDR2 (germline): LNHNV, YYDKDF (reference sequence). CDR3 amino acids: CATSGRQFNEQFF. The DNA for the CDR3 is TGTGCCACCAGCGGGCGACAGTTCAATGAGCAGTTCTTC.

The rearrangement uses TRBV6-1 and TRBJ1-4, with D maybe TRBD1 (6 bases). The CDR3 covers 15 residues. With 6 bases removed from V and 7 bases from J, the gap between germline ends came to 18 bases. CDR1 and CDR2 from the germline V gene are MNHNS and SASEGT. The CDR3: CASSLSTGWSEKLFF. The CDR3 region has the DNA TGTGCCAGCAGCCTATCGACAGGATGGAGTGAAAAACTGTTTTTT.